The entry that follows covers one T cell receptor (beta chain) sequence. In its sample, this clone was seen a few times. Its cognate antigen has yet to be identified. Qualities for individual bases were not recorded, and no much larger clone is one base off. This sample is drawn from a study of cytomegalovirus exposure and HLA in healthy donors (dated by TCRdb to 2017 to 2019). Some background on the complete study: An earlier analysis of roughly 630 of the donors reported about 250 Gb of sequence data and roughly 110 million unique TCR beta sequences from some 180 million T cells. An early release that covered roughly 600 HLA-typed donors contained about 300 gigabases of sequencing data and about 93 million unique TCR sequences. Of the roughly 400 genotyped donors, more than 75% were placed in the genetic ancestry cluster associated with self-reported Caucasian donors. The study was designed to test whether signatures of past pathogen exposure could be identified by cataloging public T cell receptors. The T cell repertoires of under 750 subjects were profiled by immunosequencing and related to cytomegalovirus serostatus. Besides the first cohort of hundreds of subjects, a separate validation cohort made up of roughly 130 different subjects was used. To predict cytomegalovirus infection status, the study brought together high-throughput TCR immunosequencing, statistical association of individual TCRs with disease status, and machine learning. A later analysis re-analyzed previously published TCR beta repertoires from 660 or so donors and added high-resolution HLA genotyping to study TCR occurrence patterns. Rather than drawing on any new phenotypic data, the later analysis identified candidate immune exposures from TCR beta sequences and the way those sequences occurred across donors. To decide whether each TCR beta V gene segment behaved as functional or pseudogenic, an earlier analysis of approximately 590 of the donors relied on high-throughput TCR beta sequencing. Donor age, sex, ethnicity and CMV serostatus were compiled alongside the repertoire data. A later genetic analysis used genome-wide SNP genotypes for about 65% of the roughly 700 donors, treating that subset as a discovery cohort. Every discovery cohort repertoire had been produced on one sequencing platform. Both class I and class II loci were covered by HLA typing, at four-digit resolution. The number of donors typed differed by locus, with about 629-630 for A, B, C, DRB1 and DQB1, approximately 500 for DQA1, about 610 for DPA1, and around 430 for DPB1. Because of strong linkage in the cohort, roughly five DR-DQ haplotypes were treated as single units for association and clustering. Among almost 400 genotyped donors of the cohort, an average of around 240,000 unique TCR beta nucleotide sequences were sequenced per donor, about a sixth of them non-productive.

In total, around 600 healthy bone marrow donors made up the cohort. At the time of sampling, every cohort member was nominally healthy, though immune exposures that went unrecorded were likely present. The donor was CMV seronegative and belonged to the group of 320 or so seronegative cohort members. Each donor provided a peripheral blood sample, and peripheral blood mononuclear cells were used for TCR beta sequencing. The Qiagen DNeasy Blood Extraction Kit was used to extract genomic DNA from the blood cell samples. Overall study results and their limits: A later analysis reported that several top co-occurrence clusters appeared linked to parvovirus B19, influenza, CMV and Epstein-Barr virus. In an earlier analysis of about 600 of the donors, most TCR beta V segments appeared in productive rearrangements about 90% or about 30% of the time, broadly matching IMGT annotations. Linkage disequilibrium might explain the correlated functional status among segregating V segments, but an unknown experimental factor could not be excluded. A later genetic analysis reported fewer N-insertions in productive TCRs among donors in an Asian-associated ancestry cluster than the roughly 640-donor mean. In a later genetic analysis, a missense DCLRE1C variant was associated with V-gene and J-gene trimming of TCR beta chains, and the association was replicated in an independent cohort. The classifier was reported to diagnose cytomegalovirus status with high specificity and sensitivity in both the original and validation cohorts. In vitro tests confirmed that a few of the cytomegalovirus-associated TCR beta chains recognize cytomegalovirus antigens. Presence/absence analyses assumed roughly uniform sequencing depth across donors, an assumption that may not hold. The authors suggested that the approach could potentially be generalized to other disease states and immunological phenotypes. A total of 150 to 200 TCR beta chains were listed by the study as associated with cytomegalovirus. Across donors, most TCR sequences were observed very rarely, whereas some public TCRs were present in many individuals. In a later analysis, most CMV-associated TCR beta chains were found to appear HLA-restricted, with HLA associations seemingly driven largely by CMV exposure. At a false discovery rate of 0.05, a later analysis linked some 18,000 TCR beta sequences to specific HLA alleles. A cluster of highly shared sequence variants was judged likely to be a technical artifact of the sequencing pipeline. In this cohort, only TCR beta chains were sequenced, and detectable features were limited by the absence of alpha or paired-chain data. CMV serostatus was the only immune exposure information available for the cohort. Assigning TCR associations to individual alleles was difficult when HLA alleles, especially DR and DQ, strongly co-occurred. Roughly 15 rarely observed V segments, including chromosome 9 orphons, were excluded from the earlier analysis of approximately 500 of the donors because counts were too low. Because HLA typing was unavailable for some donors at each locus, only the typed subset was used in association tests. According to a later analysis, TCR association rates differed among HLA loci, with DRB1 alleles showing the most associated TCRs and HLA-C alleles showing the fewest. A further reported finding was that TCR beta sequences accurately predicted the HLA-A and HLA-B alleles for most subjects in the first cohort. A later analysis found that HLA-associated TCR beta chains were more clonally expanded and had lower generation probabilities than equally common non-associated chains. The 87-base-pair reads could not distinguish some IMGT-functional V segments, including TRBV6-2 and TRBV6-3, so those segments were excluded.

The germline V and J ends show losses of 5 bases and 6 bases respectively, and no gene match explains 14 bases of the junction. The CDR3 numbers 16 residues from cysteine through phenylalanine. Solely the CDR3 DNA is kept, with 48 bases framed from the first base. The germline V gene sets CDR1 to SGHAT and CDR2 to FQNNGV. Preparation of the library involved the immunoSEQ multiplex PCR assay. The multiplex PCR relied on a mix of 60 forward primers for TCR Vbeta segments and 13 reverse primers for TCR Jbeta segments. Amplification of the CDR3 region of rearranged TCR beta genes was performed with a multiplex PCR assay on genomic DNA. The Illumina HiSeq System was used to sequence the amplified TCR beta libraries as 87-base-pair reads. The paper's processing steps were these. A later analysis tallied roughly 76 million unique TCR beta chains across the 666 repertoires, and approximately 11 million of those chains were shared by two or more donors. Raw reads were error-corrected and collapsed into unique sequences with a nearest-neighbor algorithm that merged closely related sequences to remove PCR and sequencing errors. CDR3 sequences were aligned to IMGT reference sequences to assign V, D and J gene segments. For a sequence to be retained, a match of at least six nucleotides was required to both a V gene segment and a J gene segment. Rearrangements were called productive when the CDR3 lacked stop codons and stayed in frame with V and J; all others were non-productive. Following IMGT convention, CDR3 was defined as the stretch from the second conserved V-encoded cysteine to the conserved J-encoded phenylalanine. In an earlier analysis of some 550 of the donors, sequences lacking an unambiguous match to a single V gene segment were excluded. An earlier analysis of 450 to 650 of the donors called V segments functional above 56.7% productive rearrangements and segregating when the between-donor standard deviation exceeded 5%. A statistical classification framework was developed to diagnose cytomegalovirus status using the catalog of TCR beta chain sequences. In a later analysis, TCR nucleotide sequences were compared against IMGT/GENE-DB human TR gene sequences so that V and J genes could be assigned. The TCRdist pipeline was used in a later analysis to assign CDR3 sequences and most-parsimonious VDJ recombination scenarios. In a later analysis, each TCR beta chain was defined by its CDR3 amino acid sequence together with its V-gene family, and reads without a unique V-gene family were excluded. A later analysis removed nearly 600 highly shared, low-generation-probability nucleotide sequences to deal with suspected cross-contamination and a sequencing artifact. In a later analysis, a clonal expansion index for each public chain was calculated from normalized within-repertoire ranks of inferred template counts. Generation probabilities in a later analysis came from a VDJ recombination model fitted to out-of-frame rearrangements, and those results were checked against IGoR. In a later analysis, hypergeometric tests were used to score TCR-TCR, TCR-HLA and TCR-CMV co-occurrence, with a repertoire-size bias correction applied to TCR pairs. A later analysis estimated false discovery rates by permuting HLA or CMV assignments 20 times. In a later analysis, co-occurring TCRs were grouped with DBSCAN, and TCRdist sequence similarity was added when clustering was performed within HLA-allele-positive subsets. Repertoires with fewer than 30,000 or more than 120,000 public chains were left out of co-occurrence clustering, as were about five repertoires with anomalous nucleotide sharing. TCRdb stores this immuneACCESS table with in-frame sequences only. Part of the clones is absent; in the studies checked, under half of the shortfall reflects unresolved V genes, and no reason is known for the rest. V, J and clone size derive from that table, while D and trimming were established from the DNA sequence. The sample has about 130,000 clones on record, roughly 85% of them singletons. Less than 2% of the sample is held by the ten biggest clonotypes.

Sequencing was performed on PBMCs. The receptor comes from a man in his forties in good health and CMV-seronegative. The chain employs TRBV11-2 and TRBJ2-5; 8 central nucleotides agree with TRBD2. The CDR3 amino acid sequence is: CASSHKPGLVGKTQYF. The DNA is as follows: TGTGCCAGCAGCCACAAACCGGGACTAGTAGGAAAGACCCAGTACTTC.